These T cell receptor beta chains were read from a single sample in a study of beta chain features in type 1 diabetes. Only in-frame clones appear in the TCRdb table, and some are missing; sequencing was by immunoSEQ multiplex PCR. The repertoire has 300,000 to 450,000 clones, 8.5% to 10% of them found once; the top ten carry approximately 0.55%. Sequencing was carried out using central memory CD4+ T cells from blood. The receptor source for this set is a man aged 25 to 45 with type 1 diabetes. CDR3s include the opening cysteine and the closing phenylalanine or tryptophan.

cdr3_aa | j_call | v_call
CASSLLPGGGYNEQFF | TRBJ2-1 | TRBV28
CASSLDRNQPQHF | TRBJ1-5 | TRBV5-5
CASSLVAGGTDTQYF | TRBJ2-3 | TRBV11-2
CSARRVEQYF | TRBJ2-7 | TRBV20-1
CASSLNPGQTYEQYF | TRBJ2-7 | TRBV4-1
CASSLGLAGGGEQFF | TRBJ2-1 | TRBV7-3
CASSFELSMNNEQFF | TRBJ2-1 | TRBV11-2
CARSSTNPGLAGDPTGELFF | TRBJ2-2 | TRBV5-3
CASSPPQRGGPLNTGELFF | TRBJ2-2 | TRBV7-3
CASSQGQRSGYTF | TRBJ1-2 | TRBV19
CAWSVGRQNYGYTF | TRBJ1-2 | TRBV30
CASSDRAPQPQHF | TRBJ1-5 | TRBV10-2
CASSSTVRDEQYF | TRBJ2-7 | TRBV7-8
CASSQLGHSSGNTIYF | TRBJ1-3 | TRBV7-2
CASSQVTTGVYGYTF | TRBJ1-2 | TRBV4-1
CAWSPGQGNEKLFF | TRBJ1-4 | TRBV30
CASSLAAGAIYEQYF | TRBJ2-7 | TRBV5-4
CASSPMDRAANYGYTF | TRBJ1-2 | TRBV18
CASSLASSPYNEQFF | TRBJ2-1 | TRBV5-4
CASTGGAGGQETQYF | TRBJ2-5 | TRBV2
CASSPSRTNEKLFF | TRBJ1-4 | TRBV7-3
CASSFSSGNTGELFF | TRBJ2-2 | TRBV7-2
CASSVTLGQGPNEQFF | TRBJ2-1 | TRBV7-8
CASSRGRGTGGKNIQYF | TRBJ2-4 | TRBV11-1
CASSLRDWYEQYF | TRBJ2-7 | TRBV7-9
CASSPTGGAYEQYF | TRBJ2-7 | TRBV7-9
CASSSQGSHGYTF | TRBJ1-2 | TRBV19
CASGGLANIQYF | TRBJ2-4 | TRBV7-2
CASSSGLAGGTDTQYF | TRBJ2-3 | TRBV11-2